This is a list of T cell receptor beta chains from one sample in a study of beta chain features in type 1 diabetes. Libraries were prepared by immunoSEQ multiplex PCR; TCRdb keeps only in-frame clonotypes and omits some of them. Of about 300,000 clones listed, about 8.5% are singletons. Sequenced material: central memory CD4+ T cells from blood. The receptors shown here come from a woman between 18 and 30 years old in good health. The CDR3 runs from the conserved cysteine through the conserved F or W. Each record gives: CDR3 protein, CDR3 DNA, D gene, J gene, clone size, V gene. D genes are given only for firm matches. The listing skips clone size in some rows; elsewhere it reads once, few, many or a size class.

CDR3: CASSSKNTEAFF
DNA: TGTGCCAGCAGCTCTAAGAACACTGAAGCTTTCTTT
D: .
J: TRBJ1-1
size: .
V: TRBV7-9

CDR3: CASRRSRGIETQYF
DNA: TGTGCCAGCCGACGGTCCAGGGGAATCGAGACCCAGTACTTC
D: .
J: TRBJ2-5
size: .
V: TRBV6-6

CDR3: CASSQDRSRGNGYTF
DNA: TGTGCCAGCAGCCAAGATCGGTCGAGGGGTAATGGCTACACCTTC
D: .
J: TRBJ1-2
size: .
V: TRBV4-2

CDR3: CSVVPQSGGASTDTQYF
DNA: TGCAGCGTTGTGCCCCAGTCGGGGGGGGCCAGCACAGATACGCAGTATTTT
D: TRBD2
J: TRBJ2-3
size: few
V: TRBV29-1

CDR3: CASNRGTGDIYGYTF
DNA: TGCGCCAGCAACCGAGGGACAGGAGACATCTATGGCTACACCTTC
D: TRBD1
J: TRBJ1-2
size: .
V: TRBV5-1

CDR3: CAWSPNVKGGRADTQYF
DNA: TGTGCCTGGAGCCCGAATGTAAAAGGGGGCCGTGCAGATACGCAGTATTTT
D: TRBD1
J: TRBJ2-3
size: few
V: TRBV30

CDR3: CASSVARDTDTQYF
DNA: TGTGCCAGCAGCGTTGCTCGGGATACAGATACGCAGTATTTT
D: .
J: TRBJ2-3
size: many
V: TRBV7-9

CDR3: CAWSVPPRDTEAFF
DNA: TGTGCCTGGAGTGTGCCCCCCCGGGACACTGAAGCTTTCTTT
D: .
J: TRBJ1-1
size: .
V: TRBV30

CDR3: CAWSGTGGLEQYF
DNA: TGTGCCTGGAGTGGGACAGGGGGGCTCGAGCAGTACTTC
D: TRBD1
J: TRBJ2-7
size: .
V: TRBV30

CDR3: CASRPNRGSLDGYTF
DNA: TGTGCCAGCCGCCCTAACAGGGGATCTTTGGATGGCTACACCTTC
D: TRBD1
J: TRBJ1-2
size: .
V: TRBV25-1

CDR3: CASSLAHRAIVAYTF
DNA: TGTGCTAGCAGCTTAGCCCACAGGGCTATAGTAGCCTACACCTTC
D: .
J: TRBJ1-2
size: .
V: TRBV7-7

CDR3: CASSITGELFF
DNA: TGTGCCAGTAGTATCACCGGGGAGCTGTTTTTT
D: .
J: TRBJ2-2
size: .
V: TRBV19

CDR3: CAVRPGVTKNIQYF
DNA: TGTGCAGTACGGCCGGGAGTCACCAAAAACATTCAGTACTTC
D: .
J: TRBJ2-4
size: few
V: TRBV6-5

CDR3: CASSQEPGAYGNTIYF
DNA: TGTGCCAGCAGCCAAGAACCGGGGGCCTATGGAAACACCATATATTTT
D: .
J: TRBJ1-3
size: few
V: TRBV4-2

CDR3: CASSQHGNTIYF
DNA: TGTGCCAGCAGCCAACACGGAAACACCATATATTTT
D: .
J: TRBJ1-3
size: .
V: TRBV14

CDR3: CAISEPQETQYF
DNA: TGTGCCATCAGTGAGCCTCAAGAGACCCAGTACTTC
D: .
J: TRBJ2-5
size: .
V: TRBV10-3

CDR3: CASSPDRGWNEQFF
DNA: TGTGCCAGCAGCCCAGACAGGGGTTGGAATGAGCAGTTCTTC
D: TRBD1
J: TRBJ2-1
size: .
V: TRBV27

CDR3: CAISESSSRYGYTF
DNA: TGTGCCATCAGTGAGAGTTCCAGCCGGTATGGCTACACCTTC
D: .
J: TRBJ1-2
size: .
V: TRBV10-3

CDR3: CASSLVGLSVQPQHF
DNA: TGTGCCAGCAGCTTAGTGGGGCTTTCTGTTCAGCCCCAGCATTTT
D: .
J: TRBJ1-5
size: few
V: TRBV7-2

CDR3: CSVADRSGNQPQHF
DNA: TGCAGCGTTGCAGACAGGAGCGGCAATCAGCCCCAGCATTTT
D: .
J: TRBJ1-5
size: .
V: TRBV29-1

CDR3: CASSQDQGTSAFNEQFF
DNA: TGTGCCAGCAGCCAAGATCAGGGGACTAGCGCCTTCAATGAGCAGTTCTTC
D: TRBD2
J: TRBJ2-1
size: .
V: TRBV4-2

CDR3: CASKRQGKKEKLFF
DNA: TGTGCCAGCAAGCGACAGGGGAAGAAGGAAAAACTGTTTTTT
D: TRBD1
J: TRBJ1-4
size: few
V: TRBV25-1

CDR3: CASSYSQETQYF
DNA: TGTGCCAGCAGTTACTCACAAGAGACCCAGTACTTC
D: .
J: TRBJ2-5
size: few
V: TRBV6-5

CDR3: CASSLGVGGAVDAEAFF
DNA: TGTGCCAGCAGCTTAGGAGTCGGGGGGGCGGTGGACGCTGAAGCTTTCTTT
D: .
J: TRBJ1-1
size: few
V: TRBV11-2

CDR3: CASSQDRGINIQYF
DNA: TGCGCCAGCAGCCAAGATAGGGGTATAAACATTCAGTACTTC
D: .
J: TRBJ2-4
size: few
V: TRBV4-1

CDR3: CASSQVLGQGVSGGYTF
DNA: TGTGCCAGCAGCCAAGTTCTCGGACAGGGGGTTTCGGGTGGCTACACCTTC
D: TRBD1
J: TRBJ1-2
size: .
V: TRBV4-2

CDR3: CASSLGQNNEQFF
DNA: TGTGCCAGCAGCTTGGGACAGAACAATGAGCAGTTCTTC
D: TRBD1
J: TRBJ2-1
size: few
V: TRBV11-3

CDR3: CASSSPVGEQFF
DNA: TGTGCCAGCAGCTCCCCCGTAGGAGAGCAGTTCTTC
D: .
J: TRBJ2-1
size: .
V: TRBV7-3

CDR3: CASSVSGTTVGETQYF
DNA: TGTGCCAGCAGCGTATCAGGTACTACCGTGGGGGAGACCCAGTACTTC
D: .
J: TRBJ2-5
size: few
V: TRBV9

CDR3: CASSVLAGVTGELFF
DNA: TGTGCCAGCAGCGTACTAGCGGGGGTCACCGGGGAGCTGTTTTTT
D: TRBD2
J: TRBJ2-2
size: few
V: TRBV7-9

CDR3: CASSPPTGRNTEAFF
DNA: TGTGCCAGCAGCCCCCCGACAGGGAGGAACACTGAAGCTTTCTTT
D: TRBD1
J: TRBJ1-1
size: few
V: TRBV5-4

CDR3: CASSGTSKFTQYF
DNA: TGTGCCAGCTCGGGGACCAGCAAATTCACGCAGTATTTT
D: .
J: TRBJ2-3
size: few
V: TRBV7-2

CDR3: CASSHTGPPEAFF
DNA: TGTGCCAGCAGCCATACGGGACCTCCTGAAGCTTTCTTT
D: .
J: TRBJ1-1
size: .
V: TRBV7-2

CDR3: CASSLGRTNTGELFF
DNA: TGTGCTAGCAGCTTAGGCAGGACGAACACCGGGGAGCTGTTTTTT
D: .
J: TRBJ2-2
size: few
V: TRBV7-7

CDR3: CASSPTFSSHTSYEQYF
DNA: TGTGCCAGCAGCCCAACCTTCTCCTCGCACACCAGTTACGAGCAGTACTTC
D: .
J: TRBJ2-7
size: few
V: TRBV5-4

CDR3: CASRGDTEAFF
DNA: TGTGCCAGCAGGGGCGACACTGAAGCTTTCTTT
D: .
J: TRBJ1-1
size: many
V: TRBV2

CDR3: CASSATISGNEQFF
DNA: TGTGCCAGCAGCGCAACGATTTCGGGGAATGAGCAGTTCTTC
D: .
J: TRBJ2-1
size: .
V: TRBV7-7

CDR3: CASSLVLGEKLFF
DNA: TGTGCCAGCAGCTTAGTGTTAGGAGAAAAACTGTTTTTT
D: .
J: TRBJ1-4
size: .
V: TRBV7-2

CDR3: CASKQREGPGELFF
DNA: TGTGCCAGCAAACAGCGGGAGGGCCCCGGGGAGCTGTTTTTT
D: TRBD2
J: TRBJ2-2
size: .
V: TRBV7-3

CDR3: CASRDGGNYGYTF
DNA: TGTGCCAGTAGGGACGGGGGAAACTATGGCTACACCTTC
D: .
J: TRBJ1-2
size: .
V: TRBV19

CDR3: CASSLRDTGELFF
DNA: TGTGCCAGCAGCCTCCGCGACACCGGGGAGCTGTTTTTT
D: .
J: TRBJ2-2
size: .
V: TRBV27

CDR3: CASSLAPHTDTQYF
DNA: TGTGCCAGCAGCTTAGCTCCCCACACAGATACGCAGTATTTT
D: .
J: TRBJ2-3
size: .
V: TRBV7-3

CDR3: CASSFRGLEVVTDTQYF
DNA: TGCGCCAGCAGCTTTCGGGGACTAGAGGTTGTCACAGATACGCAGTATTTT
D: TRBD2
J: TRBJ2-3
size: few
V: TRBV5-1

CDR3: CASSETGYSPLHF
DNA: TGTGCCAGCAGTGAAACGGGGTATTCACCCCTCCACTTT
D: .
J: TRBJ1-6
size: .
V: TRBV2

CDR3: CASSLQGPRMNTEAFF
DNA: TGTGCCAGCAGCTTACAGGGCCCCAGAATGAACACTGAAGCTTTCTTT
D: .
J: TRBJ1-1
size: few
V: TRBV7-8

CDR3: CASSRNQRDTQYF
DNA: TGTGCCAGCAGCCGCAACCAAAGAGATACGCAGTATTTT
D: .
J: TRBJ2-3
size: many
V: TRBV7-3

CDR3: CASSPWTGGRNEQYF
DNA: TGCGCCAGCAGCCCGTGGACAGGGGGGCGCAACGAGCAGTACTTC
D: TRBD1
J: TRBJ2-7
size: few
V: TRBV4-1

CDR3: CASSQDAGNQPQHF
DNA: TGCGCCAGCAGCCAAGATGCTGGGAATCAGCCCCAGCATTTT
D: .
J: TRBJ1-5
size: .
V: TRBV4-3

CDR3: CASSPQGSGPDTQYF
DNA: TGTGCCAGCAGTCCTCAGGGTTCCGGGCCAGATACGCAGTATTTT
D: .
J: TRBJ2-3
size: .
V: TRBV7-9

CDR3: CSVWPEGAEKLFF
DNA: TGCAGCGTATGGCCCGAGGGGGCAGAAAAACTGTTTTTT
D: TRBD1
J: TRBJ1-4
size: .
V: TRBV29-1

CDR3: CASKTGGSYEQYF
DNA: TGTGCCAGCAAGACAGGGGGCAGCTACGAGCAGTACTTC
D: TRBD1
J: TRBJ2-7
size: .
V: TRBV6-6

CDR3: CASSPRQGAYGYTF
DNA: TGTGCCAGCTCACCACGACAGGGGGCCTATGGCTACACCTTC
D: TRBD1
J: TRBJ1-2
size: .
V: TRBV18

CDR3: CASSGARPSYEQYF
DNA: TGTGCCAGCAGTGGGGCACGTCCCTCCTACGAGCAGTACTTC
D: .
J: TRBJ2-7
size: many
V: TRBV2